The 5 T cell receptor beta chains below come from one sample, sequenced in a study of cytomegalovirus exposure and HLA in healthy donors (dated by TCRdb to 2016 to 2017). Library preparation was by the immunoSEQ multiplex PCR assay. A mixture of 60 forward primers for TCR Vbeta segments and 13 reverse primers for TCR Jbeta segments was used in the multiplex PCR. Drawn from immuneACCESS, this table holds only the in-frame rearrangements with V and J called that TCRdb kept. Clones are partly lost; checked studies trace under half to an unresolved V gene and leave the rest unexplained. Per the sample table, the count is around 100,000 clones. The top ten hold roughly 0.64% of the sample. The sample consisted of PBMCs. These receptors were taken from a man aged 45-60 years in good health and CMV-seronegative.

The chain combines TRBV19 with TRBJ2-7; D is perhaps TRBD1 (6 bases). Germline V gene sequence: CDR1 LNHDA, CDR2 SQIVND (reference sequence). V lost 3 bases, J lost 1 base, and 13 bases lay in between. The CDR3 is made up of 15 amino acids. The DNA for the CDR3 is TGTGCCAGTAGTATCGGGCAGGGGCGATCCTACGAGCAGTACTTC. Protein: CASSIGQGRSYEQYF.

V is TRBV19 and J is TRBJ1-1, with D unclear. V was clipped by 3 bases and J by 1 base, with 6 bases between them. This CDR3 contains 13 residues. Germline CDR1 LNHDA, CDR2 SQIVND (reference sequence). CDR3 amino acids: CASSIASNTEAFF. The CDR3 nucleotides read TGTGCCAGTAGTATTGCGTCGAACACTGAAGCTTTCTTT.

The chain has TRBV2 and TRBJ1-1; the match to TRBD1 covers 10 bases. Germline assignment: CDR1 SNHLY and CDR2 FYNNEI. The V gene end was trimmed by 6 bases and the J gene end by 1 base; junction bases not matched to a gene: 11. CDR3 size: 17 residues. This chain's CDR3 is CASSLGTGDFSNTEAFF. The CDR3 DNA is TGTGCCAGCAGCCTTGGGACAGGGGATTTCTCGAACACTGAAGCTTTCTTT.

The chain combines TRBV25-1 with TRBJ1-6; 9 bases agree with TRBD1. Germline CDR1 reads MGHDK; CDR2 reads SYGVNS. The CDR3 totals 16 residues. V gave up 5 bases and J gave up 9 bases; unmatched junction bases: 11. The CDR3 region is CASSTPLGQGGSPLHF. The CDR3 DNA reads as TGTGCCAGCAGTACTCCATTGGGACAGGGAGGTTCACCCCTCCACTTT.

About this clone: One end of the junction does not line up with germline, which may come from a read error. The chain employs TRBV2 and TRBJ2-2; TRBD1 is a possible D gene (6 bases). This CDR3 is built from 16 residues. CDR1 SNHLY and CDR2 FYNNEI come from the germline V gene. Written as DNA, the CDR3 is TGCGCCACCAAGCTGGACCCTGGACAGAGAACCGGGGAGCTGTTTTTT. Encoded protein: CATKLDPGQRTGELFF.